Listed below are T cell receptor beta chains from one sample, sequenced in a study of vaccination and CD4 T cells after COVID-19. TCRdb reprocessed the PCR reads with MiXCR, giving one entry per CDR3 protein. This table has about 20,000 distinct CDR3 sequences, around 28% appearing once. These receptors are not linked to any known antigen. Sequencing input: cultured CD4+ T cells from blood. The receptors shown here come from a human donor with COVID-19. CDR3s include the opening cysteine and the closing phenylalanine or tryptophan. Each record gives: V gene, J gene, clone size, D gene, CDR3 DNA, CDR3 protein. A D gene is named only where the DNA matches it firmly. Part of the rows lack a size; the others show once, few, many or a class for expanded clones.

>TRBV19|TRBJ2-3|.|TRBD1
TGTGCCAGTAGTCAGGGGGGCACAGATACGCAGTATTTT
CASSQGGTDTQYF
>TRBV30|TRBJ1-2|.|.
TGTGCCTGGAGTGGGGCCACAGGGAGAGGCTACACCTTC
CAWSGATGRGYTF
>TRBV6-1|TRBJ2-7|.|TRBD2
TGTGCCAGCAGCCGCTCCGGGACTAGCGGGGGAAACTCCTACGAGCAGTACTTC
CASSRSGTSGGNSYEQYF
>TRBV19|TRBJ2-3|few|.
TGTGCCAGTAGTCCCAGGTCCGCTCACACGCAGTATTTT
CASSPRSAHTQYF
>TRBV30|TRBJ1-5|few|.
TGTGCCTGGAGATCGACAGGTGTGGCTCAGCCCCAGCATTTT
CAWRSTGVAQPQHF
>TRBV7-8|TRBJ1-1|.|.
TGTGCCAGCAGCTTAGAGACTGAAGCTTTCTTT
CASSLETEAFF
>TRBV18|TRBJ1-1|.|.
TGTGCCAGCTCACCACTTCCCACCTCCGGACTTGAAGCTTTCTTT
CASSPLPTSGLEAFF
>TRBV7-2|TRBJ2-2|.|TRBD2
TGTGCCAGCAGCTTAAAGCGGGGGGGCTCCGGGGAGCTGTTTTTT
CASSLKRGGSGELFF
>TRBV6-5|TRBJ1-6|.|TRBD1
TGTGCCAGCAGTTACTCAGGACAGGAAATGACACCCCTCCACTTT
CASSYSGQEMTPLHF
>TRBV5-6|TRBJ1-2|.|TRBD1
TGTGCCAGCAGCTCGACCCAGACAGGGGCTAACTATGGCTACACCTTC
CASSSTQTGANYGYTF
>TRBV30|TRBJ1-6|few|.
TGTGCCTGGAGTGTACAGGGTGCAGGTTTCCCCCTCCACTTT
CAWSVQGAGFPLHF
>TRBV28|TRBJ2-7|.|TRBD1
TGTGCCAGCAGGACCGGGACAGGGGATTTCTACGAGCAGTACTTC
CASRTGTGDFYEQYF
>TRBV7-9|TRBJ2-7|.|.
TGTGCCAGCAGCTTAGGCTTGTCGGACTCCAGTCCCTACGAGCAGTACTTC
CASSLGLSDSSPYEQYF
>TRBV20-1|TRBJ2-7|.|TRBD2
TGCAGTGCCGACCTAGCGGGGGGGCCCCACGAGCAGTACTTC
CSADLAGGPHEQYF
>TRBV4-1|TRBJ1-1|.|.
TGCGCCAGCAGCCAAGTTGGACACAGAAACACTGAAGCTTTCTTT
CASSQVGHRNTEAFF
>TRBV20-1|TRBJ2-5|few|TRBD1
TGCAGTGCTAGACGGGACAGGGATCGTCAAGAGACCCAGTACTTC
CSARRDRDRQETQYF
>TRBV27|TRBJ2-7|few|TRBD2
TGTGCCAGCAGTCCTCCGGGACTAGTCGACGAGCAGTACTTC
CASSPPGLVDEQYF
>TRBV19|TRBJ1-5|medium-sized|TRBD1
TGTGCCAGTAGTCTAGACAGGGTTAGTCGCAATCAGCCCCAGCATTTT
CASSLDRVSRNQPQHF
>TRBV6-5|TRBJ1-1|few|.
TGTGCCAGCAGTTCAAAGGTGAACACTGAAGCTTTCTTT
CASSSKVNTEAFF
>TRBV6-5|TRBJ2-2|.|TRBD2
TGTGCCAGCAGTTACTCGCGGGGGGGCCTATACACCGGGGAGCTGTTTTTT
CASSYSRGGLYTGELFF
>TRBV18|TRBJ2-5|.|TRBD2
TGTGCCAGCTCCCGGGAAGCGGGGGGTATGAAGACCCAGTACTTC
CASSREAGGMKTQYF
>TRBV28|TRBJ1-2|.|.
TGTGTCGCAGGCGGTTTCAGCTATGGCTACACCTTC
CVAGGFSYGYTF
>TRBV5-4|TRBJ2-7|.|.
TGTGCCAGCAGCTTGGGCAGGGCTTACGAGCAGTACTTC
CASSLGRAYEQYF
>TRBV6-5|TRBJ2-7|.|.
TGTGCCAGCAGTTACTCGTTCGGGACCCAAAGCTCCTACGAGCAGTACTTC
CASSYSFGTQSSYEQYF
>TRBV10-2|TRBJ1-1|.|.
TGCGCCAGCAGTACATTTCTCACTGAAGCTTTCTTT
CASSTFLTEAFF
>TRBV7-6|TRBJ1-1|few|.
TGTGCCAGCAGCTTAGGGGGGAGGGGGAACACTGAAGCTTTCTTT
CASSLGGRGNTEAFF
>TRBV7-2|TRBJ2-5|.|.
TGTGCCGGCTGTCCCGGGATAGGGGTCGGGACCCAGTACTTC
CAGCPGIGVGTQYF
>TRBV5-1|TRBJ2-5|few|.
TGCGCCAGCAGCTTGAGGGGCACGTACCAAGAGACCCAGTACTTC
CASSLRGTYQETQYF
>TRBV6-1|TRBJ1-5|few|.
TGTGCCAGCAGGGTTGGCAGGGGCCAACAGCCCCAGCATTTT
CASRVGRGQQPQHF